These 25 T cell receptor beta chains share one sample of origin, sequenced in a study of graft-versus-host responses after intestinal transplantation. Assay: immunoSEQ multiplex PCR; the TCRdb copy retains only in-frame clones and omits some. The table records 38,000 or so clones, approximately 95% of them present only once. Antigen specificity for these receptors is unknown. Sequencing used unstimulated CD8+ T cells sorted from spleen or lymph node cells, obtained before transplant. The receptors were gathered from a human donor who was the organ donor for an intestinal transplant.

The V and J genes are TRBV15 and TRBJ2-5; 7 nucleotides match TRBD1. The CDR3 is 15 amino acids. Losses at the gene ends were 7 bases for V and 2 bases for J; bases not matched to a gene: 10. The germline V gene encodes CDR1 LNHNV and CDR2 YYDKDF (reference sequence). The CDR3 spells CATNWLGGRQETQYF. Written as DNA, the CDR3 is TGTGCCACCAACTGGCTAGGGGGCCGGCAAGAGACCCAGTACTTC.

V is TRBV19 and J is TRBJ2-2, with TRBD1 identical over 8 bases. Germline V gene sequence: CDR1 LNHDA, CDR2 SQIVND (reference sequence). The CDR3 has 16 amino acids. V gave up 10 bases and J gave up 7 bases; unmatched junction bases: 17. DNA of the CDR3: TGTGCCACGACCCGAGCAGCAGGGGGCAGGGGCGGGGAGCTGTTTTTT. Translation: CATTRAAGGRGGELFF.

This chain uses TRBV12-2 with TRBJ2-1. TRBV12-2 is recorded as a pseudogene. CDR3 length equals 16 residues. CDR3 sequence: CASRLVFGRKNNEQFF. As DNA, the CDR3 is TGTGCAAGTCGCTTAGTTTTTGGACGTAAGAACAATGAGCAGTTCTTC.

This chain joins TRBV2 and TRBJ2-7, with D possibly called TRBD1 or TRBD2 (5 bases each). V was clipped by 0 bases and J by 1 base, with 10 bases between them. This CDR3 spans 15 amino acids. CDR1 and CDR2 (germline): SNHLY, FYNNEI. DNA of the CDR3: TGTGCCAGCAGTGAAGCGAGGGGCCCTTCCTACGAGCAGTACTTC. Its translation: CASSEARGPSYEQYF.

The V call is TRBV4-2, the J call TRBJ2-7, with TRBD1 identical over 8 bases. This CDR3 has 16 amino acids. The V segment lost 0 bases and the J segment 2 bases; nucleotides outside the gene matches: 6. The germline V gene has CDR1 LGHNA and CDR2 YNFKEQ. The CDR3 bases are TGTGCCAGCAGCCAAGAAGATGGGACAGGTACCTACGAGCAGTACTTC. Amino acids: CASSQEDGTGTYEQYF.

The chain carries TRBV10-3 and TRBJ1-2; unclear D gene. Between the trimmed V and J ends, which lost 3 bases and 8 bases, there was a span of 16 bases. This CDR3 contains 14 residues. CDR1 is ENHRY and CDR2 is SYGVKD in the germline V gene. CDR3 sequence reads: CAISEIRLSGGYTF. CDR3 sequence (DNA): TGTGCCATCAGTGAAATACGACTATCGGGGGGCTACACCTTC.

The chain couples TRBV4-2 to TRBJ2-7; maybe TRBD2 (6 bases). This CDR3 contains 14 residues. V shed 0 bases and J shed 5 bases, with 11 bases lying between them. Germline V gene sequence: CDR1 LGHNA, CDR2 YNFKEQ. In DNA form, the CDR3 reads TGTGCCAGCAGCCAAGATAGGGCGGGGCACGAGCAGTACTTC. Translating it yields CASSQDRAGHEQYF.

There are a few counts of this clone. V and J are TRBV7-8 and TRBJ1-4; D not resolved. Trimming removed 6 bases from V and 4 bases from J, with 9 bases in between. The CDR3 loop spans 13 amino acids. Looked up from germline, CDR1 is SGHVS and CDR2 is FQNEAQ. The CDR3: CASSPPVNEKLFF. The CDR3 DNA follows: TGTGCCAGCAGTCCTCCAGTTAATGAAAAACTGTTTTTT.

V and J are TRBV5-4 and TRBJ2-5; D may match TRBD1 or TRBD2 (6 bases each). The CDR3 runs 13 residues. Germline V gives CDR1 SGHNT, CDR2 YYREEE (reference sequence). V lost 6 bases to trimming and J lost 1 base, with 10 bases between them. CDR3 protein: CASTPGAQETQYF. DNA of the CDR3: TGTGCCAGCACCCCGGGGGCCCAAGAGACCCAGTACTTC.

This clone has a handful of counts. V gene TRBV10-3 combines with J gene TRBJ1-3, with D perhaps matching TRBD1 (5 bases). From germline, CDR1 is ENHRY and CDR2 SYGVKD. CDR3 length: 16 amino acids. Trimming shortened V by 3 bases and J by 0 bases, and 12 bases separated the two germline ends. CDR3 in amino acids: CAISDPDGASGNTIYF. The CDR3 nucleotides are TGTGCCATCAGTGACCCGGACGGGGCCTCTGGAAACACCATATATTTT.

The chain combines TRBV7-9 with TRBJ1-1, with D possibly being TRBD1 (5 bases). The V end was cut by 6 bases, the J end by 4 bases, with 15 bases between. Germline values: CDR1 SEHNR, CDR2 FQNEAQ (reference sequence). The CDR3 has 14 residues. For the CDR3, the DNA is TGTGCCAGCAGAGATCCGATGAGGGGCACTGAAGCTTTCTTT. Protein product: CASRDPMRGTEAFF.

The chain has TRBV5-5 and TRBJ2-5, with 11 positions matching TRBD2. The J call may be in error: the DNA end matches TRBJ2-7 better. The CDR3 contains 14 residues. Germline CDR1 is SGHKS and CDR2 is YYEKEE (reference sequence). The CDR3 bases are TGTGCCAGCAGCTCGACTAGCGGGGTATACGAGCAGTACTTC. It encodes CASSSTSGVYEQYF.

J is TRBJ1-6 and V is TRBV5-6; D is undetermined. V was clipped by 4 bases and J by 10 bases, with 15 bases between them. CDR3 length equals 14 residues. Germline lookup yields CDR1 SGHDT and CDR2 YYEEEE. The CDR3 region is CASSISGWGSPLHF. CDR3 in DNA: TGTGCCAGCAGCATATCCGGCTGGGGATCACCCCTCCACTTT.

The chain recombines TRBV18 with TRBJ2-7; D may correspond to TRBD1 or TRBD2 (6 bases each). Trimming removed 3 bases from V and 3 bases from J, with 12 bases in between. The CDR3 is 14 amino acids. Germline lookup yields CDR1 KGHSH and CDR2 LQKENI. CDR3 coding DNA: TGTGCCAGCTCACCCGGTAGGGGGGACTACGAGCAGTACTTC. Its translation: CASSPGRGDYEQYF.

This clone was seen only once. V usage is TRBV5-1 and J usage is TRBJ2-7, with 8 bases matching TRBD1. The CDR3 extends over 15 amino acids. Germline V gives CDR1 SGHRS, CDR2 YFSETQ. Losses at the gene ends were 2 bases for V and 0 bases for J; bases not matched to a gene: 4. Here the CDR3 DNA reads TGCGCCAGCAGCTTCGGACAGGGTCTCTCCTACGAGCAGTACTTC. Amino acid sequence: CASSFGQGLSYEQYF.

The genes are TRBV5-4 and TRBJ2-7; D not certain. The CDR3 is 12 residues long. The V and J ends lost 0 bases and 7 bases respectively, with 8 bases between them. In germline, CDR1 is SGHNT, CDR2 YYREEE (reference sequence). The CDR3 nucleotides read TGTGCCAGCAGCTTGGAGAGTGGAGAGCAGTACTTC. It is translated as CASSLESGEQYF.

The chain joins TRBV30 to TRBJ1-5, with TRBD1 matching 9 bases. The V gene's germline CDR1 is GTSNPN and CDR2 SVGIG (reference sequence). This CDR3 contains 14 residues. Trimming removed 3 bases from V and 4 bases from J; junction bases left unmatched: 4. The CDR3 DNA follows: TGTGCCTGGAGCTATGGGACAGGGAATCAGCCCCAGCATTTT. It specifies CAWSYGTGNQPQHF.

The chain carries TRBV6-5 and TRBJ1-1; possible D gene TRBD1, 5 bases. Germline-derived CDR1 and CDR2 are MNHEY and SVGAGI. Between the trimmed V and J ends, which lost 6 bases and 5 bases, there was a span of 13 bases. The CDR3 sequence is 13 residues long. In DNA form, the CDR3 reads TGTGCCAGCAGCTTACAGGAGGGAACTGAAGCTTTCTTT. Its protein is CASSLQEGTEAFF.

The chain uses TRBV21-1 and TRBJ1-5. TRBV21-1 corresponds to a pseudogene. There are 11 residues in the CDR3. CDR3 in amino acids: CASTSWQPQHF. CDR3 nucleotides: TGTGCCAGCACCTCGTGGCAGCCCCAGCATTTT.

The rearrangement uses TRBV5-8 and TRBJ1-2; D uncertain. This CDR3 is built from 14 residues. Trimming pared 1 base from V and 4 bases from J, leaving 11 bases between. CDR1 is SGHTS and CDR2 is YDEGEE in the germline V gene. The CDR3 here is CASSLIRGFYGYTF. DNA of the CDR3: TGTGCCAGCAGCTTGATTAGAGGGTTCTATGGCTACACCTTC.

V usage is TRBV28 and J usage is TRBJ1-2; D not resolved. Germline CDR1 MDHEN, CDR2 SYDVKM. The CDR3 length is 16 residues. Deletions cut 6 bases from V and 0 bases from J, with 17 bases between. For the CDR3, the DNA is TGTGCCAGCAGGAGGAACAGAGCCCCCTCTAACTATGGCTACACCTTC. Its protein is CASRRNRAPSNYGYTF.

The rearrangement links TRBV7-2 to TRBJ2-5; D might be TRBD1 (6 bases). V lost 4 bases and J lost 2, with 14 bases in between. This CDR3 comprises 15 residues. Germline V lookup: CDR1 SGHTA, CDR2 FQGNSA. The CDR3 spells CASSYRGQAQETQYF. Here the CDR3 DNA reads TGTGCCAGCAGCTATAGGGGACAAGCGCAAGAGACCCAGTACTTC.

In DNA form, the CDR3 reads TGTGCCAGCAGTACAGGGGGCTCCTACAATGAGCAGTTCTTC. The encoded protein is CASSTGGSYNEQFF. This chain uses TRBV6-6 with TRBJ2-1; 8 bases match TRBD1. This CDR3 spans 14 amino acids. The germline CDR1 and CDR2 sequences are MNHNY and SVGAGI (reference sequence). J gave up 0 bases and V 5 bases, and 0 bases lay outside the gene matches.

The chain employs TRBV10-1 and TRBJ2-7; 8 bases align to TRBD1. The CDR3 loop spans 13 amino acids. Germline V gene sequence: CDR1 WNHNN, CDR2 SYGVQD (reference sequence). V lost 9 bases to trimming and J lost 3 bases; unmatched junction nucleotides: 7. The CDR3, as DNA: TGCGCCAGGAAGGGACAGGAGTGCTACGAGCAGTACTTC. This sequence encodes CARKGQECYEQYF.

The rearrangement joins TRBV5-4 to TRBJ1-2; tentative D call: TRBD1 (5 bases). In germline, CDR1 is SGHNT, CDR2 YYREEE (reference sequence). V was clipped by 3 bases and J by 8 bases, with 14 bases between them. This CDR3 is built from 13 residues. In DNA, the CDR3 is TGTGCCAGCAGCTCTTGGACATATACCGGCTACACCTTC. It is translated as CASSSWTYTGYTF.